These 6 T cell receptor beta chains originate from one sample sequenced in a study of CD8 T cells in ankylosing spondylitis. Each CDR3 protein is one row after TCRdb ran MiXCR on the 5' RACE reads. The sample carries a few hundred thousand distinct CDR3 sequences, around 11% recorded once. Sequencing used blood, either unsorted or a sorted T cell fraction (not recorded which). These receptors came from a male donor with ankylosing spondylitis or in good health (not recorded which).

This clonotype has more than one count but fewer than ten. The V gene is TRBV7-8, the J gene TRBJ2-5, with 10 bases fitting TRBD2. This CDR3 is 19 amino acids long. Looked up from germline, CDR1 is SGHVS and CDR2 is FQNEAQ. V gave up 5 bases and J gave up 2 bases; unmatched junction bases: 17. CDR3 in amino acids: CASSEEGLLAGASQETQYF. The CDR3 DNA reads TGTGCCAGCAGCGAAGAAGGACTCCTAGCGGGGGCCTCACAAGAGACCCAGTACTTC.

V gene TRBV7-2 combines with J gene TRBJ2-1; D is undetermined. This CDR3 is 16 amino acids long. Looked up from germline, CDR1 is SGHTA and CDR2 is FQGNSA. The V and J ends lost 2 bases and 0 bases respectively, with 11 bases between them. CDR3 sequence reads: CASSLFSSGSYNEQFF. CDR3 nucleotide sequence: TGTGCCAGCAGCTTATTCAGCTCCGGCTCCTACAATGAGCAGTTCTTC.

This clonotype was counted ten times or more. The chain recombines TRBV27 with TRBJ2-1, with TRBD2 matching over 9 bases. J was trimmed by 7 bases and V by 7 bases; bases with no gene match: 14. Looked up from germline, CDR1 is MNHEY and CDR2 is SMNVEV (reference sequence). There are 16 residues in the CDR3. CDR3 coding DNA: TGTGCCAGCACCCCGGGTCGTCTAGCGGGAAAAAATGAGCAGTTCTTC. Amino acid sequence: CASTPGRLAGKNEQFF.

The chain combines TRBV12-3 or TRBV12-4 with TRBJ2-3; 8 bases are a match to TRBD2. V was pared by 5 bases and J by 7 bases, with 14 bases of the junction left unmatched. This CDR3 has 16 residues. The CDR3 nucleotides read TGTGCCAGCAGTCTCCCGGGAGCGGGGGTTTCGTATACGCAGTATTTT. Translated, it gives CASSLPGAGVSYTQYF.

Many counts were recorded for this clonotype. The chain joins TRBV10-2 to TRBJ2-7, with TRBD1 matching 8 bases. From germline, CDR1 is WSHSY and CDR2 SAAADI. CDR3 length: 13 residues. The ends lost 5 bases at V and 7 bases at J; junction bases unmatched: 7. The CDR3 DNA reads TGCGCCAGCAGTAAGACAGGGGCGGTAGAGCAGTACTTC. It yields the protein CASSKTGAVEQYF.

There are many counts of this clonotype. The chain employs TRBV5-6 and TRBJ2-1; D remains unclear. V was cut by 2 bases and J by 8 bases, with 8 bases left in between. Looked up from germline, CDR1 is SGHDT and CDR2 is YYEEEE. The CDR3 spans 12 residues. The CDR3 coding sequence is TGTGCCAGCAGCTTTGGGCTGGATGAGCAGTTCTTC. Encoded protein: CASSFGLDEQFF.